This TCR beta chain came from a study of T cells in Graves' hyperthyroidism and ophthalmopathy. Trimming cost V 7 bases and J 2 bases; bases outside gene matches: 6. The CDR3 runs to 14 residues. Germline CDR1 reads LGHNT; CDR2 reads FRNRAP. Researchers took RNA transcripts and amplified the TCR beta CDR3 regions from them. During a first-round RT-PCR of the TCR CDR3, the HTBI primer set was used. A single record per CDR3 protein comes from TCRdb applying MiXCR to the multiplex PCR reads. This table holds approximately 400,000 distinct CDR3 sequences, over 11% found once. The chain has TRBV12-5 and TRBJ2-3; 7 positions agree with TRBD2. The receptor was derived from a woman aged 55-75 years with Graves' hyperthyroidism. Source material: blood. The CDR3 protein is CASVHGGNTDTQYF. CDR3 sequence (DNA): TGTGCTAGTGTCCACGGGGGGAACACAGATACGCAGTATTTT.